The clone carrying this T cell receptor (beta chain) was counted only a few times. The PCR made use of 60 Vbeta and 13 Jbeta primers. Only in-frame clones appear in the TCRdb table, and some are missing; sequencing was by immunoSEQ multiplex PCR. Among 150,000 to 200,000 clones, approximately 85% were seen once, and the ten largest hold 4% to 6%. The CDR3 length is 16 residues. The sample originates from a study of cytomegalovirus exposure and HLA in healthy donors. V is TRBV21-1 and J is TRBJ1-1; TRBD1, as called in the table, went unchecked against the DNA. TRBV21-1 is noted as a pseudogene. The sequence was obtained from a girl aged 5 to 17 in good health and CMV-seropositive. The sample consisted of PBMCs. For the CDR3, the DNA is TGTGCCACCGATCCCCCTACCGGGACAGGGCTTTTTGAAGCTTTCTTT. Protein: CATDPPTGTGLFEAFF.